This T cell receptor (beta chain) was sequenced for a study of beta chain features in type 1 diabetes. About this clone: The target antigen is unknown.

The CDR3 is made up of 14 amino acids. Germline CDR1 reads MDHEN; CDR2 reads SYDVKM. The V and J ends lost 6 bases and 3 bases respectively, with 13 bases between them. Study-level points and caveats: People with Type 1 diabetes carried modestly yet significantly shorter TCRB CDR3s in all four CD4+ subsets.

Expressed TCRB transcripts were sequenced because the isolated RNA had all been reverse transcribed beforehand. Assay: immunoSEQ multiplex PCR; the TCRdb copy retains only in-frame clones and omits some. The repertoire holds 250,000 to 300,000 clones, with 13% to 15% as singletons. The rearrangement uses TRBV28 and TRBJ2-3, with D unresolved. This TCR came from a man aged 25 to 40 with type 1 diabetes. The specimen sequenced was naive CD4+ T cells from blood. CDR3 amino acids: CASSPPRETDTQYF. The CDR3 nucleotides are TGTGCCAGCAGCCCCCCTAGAGAGACAGATACGCAGTATTTT.